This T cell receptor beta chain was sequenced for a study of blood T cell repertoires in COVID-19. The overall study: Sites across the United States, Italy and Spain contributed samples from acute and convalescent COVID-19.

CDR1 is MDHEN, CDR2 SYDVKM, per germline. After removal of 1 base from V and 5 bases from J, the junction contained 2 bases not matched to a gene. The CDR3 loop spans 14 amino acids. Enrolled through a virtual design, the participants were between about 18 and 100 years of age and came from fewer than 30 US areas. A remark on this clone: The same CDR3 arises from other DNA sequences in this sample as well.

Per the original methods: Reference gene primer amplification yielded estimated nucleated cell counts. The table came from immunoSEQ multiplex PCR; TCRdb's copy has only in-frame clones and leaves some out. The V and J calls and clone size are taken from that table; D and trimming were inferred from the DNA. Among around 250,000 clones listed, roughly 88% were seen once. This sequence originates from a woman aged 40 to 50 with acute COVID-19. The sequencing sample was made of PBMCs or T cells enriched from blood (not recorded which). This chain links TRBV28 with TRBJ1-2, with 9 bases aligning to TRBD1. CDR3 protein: CASSLSDRGYGYTF. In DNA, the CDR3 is TGTGCCAGCAGTTTATCGGACAGGGGATATGGCTACACCTTC.